This T cell receptor beta chain was observed in a study of long-term antiretroviral therapy in people with HIV. This was the immunoSEQ v3.0 assay at survey level. Sequenced by immunoSEQ multiplex PCR; TCRdb stores in-frame clones only, minus some. The sample contains tens of thousands of clones, approximately 92% of which appear only once. The germline V gene encodes CDR1 SGHRS and CDR2 YFSETQ. The V and J ends lost 2 bases and 7 bases respectively, with 9 bases between them. The CDR3 extends over 12 amino acids. This sequence was found in a woman aged 40 to 50 with HIV. The V and J genes are TRBV5-1 and TRBJ1-2; no clear D. The sequencing used unsorted PBMCs, collected more than 5 years after starting antiretroviral therapy. CDR3 coding DNA: TGCGCCAGCAGCTTTGAGCCTGGTGGCTACACCTTC. Amino acids: CASSFEPGGYTF.